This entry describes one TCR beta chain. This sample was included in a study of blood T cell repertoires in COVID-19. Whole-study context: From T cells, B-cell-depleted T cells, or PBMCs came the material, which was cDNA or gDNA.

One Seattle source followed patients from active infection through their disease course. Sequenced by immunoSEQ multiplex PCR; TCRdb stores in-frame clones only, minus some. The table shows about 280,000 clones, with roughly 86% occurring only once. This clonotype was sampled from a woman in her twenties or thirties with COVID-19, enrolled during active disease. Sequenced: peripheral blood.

The CDR3 DNA reads as TGTGCCAGCCGGGCGAGCGGGACAGGGAAGGGTAAACTGTTTTTT. Its translation: CASRASGTGKGKLFF. The V and J genes are TRBV14 and TRBJ1-4; 9 bases match TRBD1. The germline V gene has CDR1 SGHDN and CDR2 FVKESK. The CDR3 spans 15 residues. With V trimmed by 8 bases and J by 11 bases, 15 bases remained unmatched.